Shown below are 15 T cell receptor beta chains from a single sample sequenced in a study of blood T cell repertoires in COVID-19. The method was immunoSEQ multiplex PCR; TCRdb's version includes in-frame clones alone and lacks a portion of them. The sample holds 300,000 to 400,000 clones, 70% to 90% seen once. The specimen was PBMCs or T cells enriched from blood (not recorded which). The source of these receptors is a woman in her twenties or thirties with acute COVID-19.

This chain uses TRBV21-1 with TRBJ1-1; the table's D gene call, TRBD1, was not cross checked with the DNA. TRBV21-1 is annotated as a pseudogene. The CDR3 loop spans 13 amino acids. Here the CDR3 DNA reads TGTGGTAAGGGGGCTCTTATGAACACTGAAGCTTTCTTT. It is translated as CGKGALMNTEAFF.

The chain carries TRBV7-2 and TRBJ1-5, with 7 bases identical to TRBD1. V shed 5 bases, J shed 3 bases, and the junction held 10 bases outside the gene matches. Per germline, CDR1 SGHTA and CDR2 FQGNSA. The CDR3 runs 16 residues. The CDR3 bases are TGTGCCAGCAGCCATACCCCGGACAGGAACAATCAGCCCCAGCATTTT. Translating gives CASSHTPDRNNQPQHF.

V gene TRBV21-1 combines with J gene TRBJ2-7; TRBD1 reflects the table's D call only, with no check against the DNA. TRBV21-1 is termed a pseudogene. CDR3 length: 15 amino acids. The CDR3 protein is CASSKAGQAGNEQYF. CDR3 DNA: TGTGCCAGCAGCAAAGCGGGACAGGCCGGGAACGAGCAGTACTTC.

This rearrangement joins TRBV6-2 or TRBV6-3 to TRBJ2-7; D perhaps matches TRBD2 (5 bases). Trimming shortened V by 5 bases and J by 3 bases, and 14 bases separated the two germline ends. The V gene's germline CDR1 is MNHEY and CDR2 SVGEGT. This CDR3 contains 14 residues. The CDR3 nucleotides are TGTGCCAGCAGTGTACTCATTGGGAGCTACGAGCAGTACTTC. It codes for CASSVLIGSYEQYF.

V is TRBV7-2 and J is TRBJ2-5; 13 nucleotides align to TRBD2. Unmatched junction bases numbered 5, after V lost 5 bases and J lost 5 bases. CDR1 and CDR2 from the germline V gene are SGHTA and FQGNSA. CDR3 length: 15 amino acids. CDR3 DNA: TGTGCCAGCAGCCATGGACTAGCGGGGGATGAGACCCAGTACTTC. It codes for CASSHGLAGDETQYF.

The chain employs TRBV24-1 and TRBJ1-5, with 7 bases lining up with TRBD1. There are 13 residues in the CDR3. Germline lookup yields CDR1 KGHDR and CDR2 SFDVKD. Unmatched junction bases numbered 5, after V lost 10 bases and J lost 3 bases. The CDR3 region is CATRQGDNQPQHF. The CDR3 DNA is TGTGCCACACGTCAGGGGGACAATCAGCCCCAGCATTTT.

The chain recombines TRBV6-6 with TRBJ1-2, with TRBD1 matching over 7 bases. The trim removed 4 bases at V and 2 bases at J, leaving 7 bases unmatched. The V gene's germline CDR1 is MNHNY and CDR2 SVGAGI (reference sequence). The CDR3 runs 15 residues. For the CDR3, the DNA is TGTGCCAGCAGTTCACGACAGGGAGTGAACTATGGCTACACCTTC. This codes for CASSSRQGVNYGYTF.

The chain carries TRBV11-2 and TRBJ1-6, with 10 bases that match TRBD1. From germline, CDR1 is SGHAT and CDR2 FQNNGV. This CDR3 has 17 residues. V trimming: 5 bases; J trimming: 10 bases; junction bases outside the gene matches: 14. Written as DNA, the CDR3 is TGTGCCAGCAGCAATTCACTTACGGACAGGGGGGACTCACCCCTCCACTTT. Protein: CASSNSLTDRGDSPLHF.

Comments on this clone: Other nucleotide sequences in the sample specify the same CDR3. The chain recombines TRBV5-1 with TRBJ2-3; TRBD2 matches at 10 bases. The length of the CDR3 is 13 residues. Germline V gene lookup returns CDR1 SGHRS and CDR2 YFSETQ. After removal of 0 bases from V and 9 bases from J, the junction contained 1 base not matched to a gene. CDR3 DNA sequence: TGCGCCAGCAGCTTGGAACTAGCGGGGACGCAGTATTTT. Its translation: CASSLELAGTQYF.

V gene TRBV9 combines with J gene TRBJ2-3, with D possibly being TRBD1 (7 bases). Trimming left V 0 bases short and J 6 bases short, with 11 bases between. CDR3 length: 14 amino acids. Germline V lookup: CDR1 SGDLS, CDR2 YYNGEE. CDR3 region: CASSVVTGRDTQYF. CDR3 bases: TGTGCCAGCAGCGTAGTGACAGGGAGGGATACGCAGTATTTT. Using reference TRBV9 and TRBJ2-3 for the parts outside the CDR3, the full variable domain is DSGVTQTPKHLITATGQRVTLRCSPRSGDLSVYWYQQSLDQGLQFLIQYYNGEERAKGNILERFSAQQFPDLHSELNLSSLELGDSALYFCASSVVTGRDTQYFGPGTRLTVL.

This clone was observed a few times. CDR3 protein: CASSLRDRTVYGYTF. The DNA for the CDR3 is TGTGCCAGCAGCTTAAGGGACAGGACCGTCTATGGCTACACCTTC. The chain recombines TRBV7-2 with TRBJ1-2; TRBD1 matches 8 bases. Germline V gene lookup returns CDR1 SGHTA and CDR2 FQGNSA. V dropped 2 bases and J dropped 4; count of bases not matched to a gene: 6. CDR3 length equals 15 residues.

The chain has TRBV29-1 and TRBJ1-2; a possible D gene is TRBD1 (5 bases). The V and J ends lost 0 bases and 2 bases respectively, with 13 bases between them. CDR1 and CDR2 from the germline V gene are SQVTM and ANQGSEA. The CDR3 spans 15 residues. The CDR3 reads CSVEDSSTENYGYTF. As DNA, the CDR3 is TGCAGCGTTGAAGATAGTTCGACAGAGAACTATGGCTACACCTTC.

The genes are TRBV7-2 and TRBJ2-1; D gene uncertain. Trimming stripped 0 bases from V and 10 bases from J, with 10 bases between. The CDR3 is 13 residues long. Germline assignment: CDR1 SGHTA and CDR2 FQGNSA. The CDR3 loop reads CASSLAFIQEQFF. CDR3 coding DNA: TGTGCCAGCAGCTTAGCGTTCATTCAGGAGCAGTTCTTC.

The V and J genes are TRBV11-3 and TRBJ2-1; 7 bases line up with TRBD1. This CDR3 is 15 amino acids long. V was clipped by 5 bases and J by 12 bases; unmatched bases: 16. CDR1 and CDR2 (germline): SGHNT, YENEEA. The CDR3 loop reads CASSLGKGTASGQFF. CDR3 sequence (DNA): TGTGCCAGCAGCCTAGGGAAAGGGACAGCCTCTGGGCAGTTCTTC.

This sequence joins TRBV11-2 and TRBJ1-5; D is perhaps TRBD1 (6 bases). This CDR3 spans 18 amino acids. Germline CDR1 is SGHAT and CDR2 is FQNNGV. V was pared by 0 bases and J by 0 bases, with 15 bases between. CDR3 sequence (DNA): TGTGCCAGCAGCTTAGATGGACGAGGGGGTTATAGCAATCAGCCCCAGCATTTT. Translating it yields CASSLDGRGGYSNQPQHF.